The 9 T cell receptor beta chains presented below share a single source sample, sequenced in a study of breast tumors, draining lymph nodes, adjacent tissues. Breast cancer patients provided tissue from their axillary draining lymph nodes. TCRdb fed the multiplex PCR reads into MiXCR, producing one record per CDR3 protein. This table holds about 230,000 distinct CDR3 sequences, approximately 31% found once. Material for sequencing was axillary lymph node tissue. These receptors came from a female donor with breast cancer. Some clones in this sample may be carry-over from other donors' samples.

This clonotype was counted many times. V gene TRBV18 combines with J gene TRBJ2-5; D remains unclear. CDR3 length: 15 residues. Germline lookup yields CDR1 KGHSH and CDR2 LQKENI. Between the trimmed V and J ends, which lost 2 bases and 1 base, there was a span of 11 bases. The CDR3 protein is CASSPGFSSQETQYF. The CDR3 nucleotides are TGTGCCAGCTCACCAGGGTTCAGCTCCCAAGAGACCCAGTACTTC.

About this clonotype itself: This likely comes from a read error, as the CDR3 has no conserved phenylalanine or tryptophan at its end. The V call is TRBV20-1, the J call TRBJ2-5, with 9 bases aligning to TRBD1. Losses at the gene ends were 2 bases for V and 5 bases for J; bases not matched to a gene: 3. CDR1 is DFQATT and CDR2 is SNEGSKA in the germline V gene (reference sequence). The CDR3 spans 13 residues. The CDR3 loop is CSARPTGGETQYL. The DNA of the CDR3 is TGCAGTGCTAGACCGACAGGGGGGGAGACCCAGTACCTC.

To note about this clonotype: At one end the junction does not follow the germline gene, possibly because of a read error. This chain joins TRBV5-1 and TRBJ1-3; 11 bases are shared with TRBD1. Germline loops: CDR1 SGHRS, CDR2 YFSETQ. The CDR3 sequence is 16 residues long. Written as DNA, the CDR3 is TGCGCCAGCGGCCGGACAGGGGGCTCCTCCGGAAACACTATATATTTT. Translation gives CASGRTGGSSGNTIYF.

This clonotype was observed at least ten times. The chain couples TRBV5-1 to TRBJ2-2; D may be TRBD1 (6 bases). Germline CDR1 is SGHRS and CDR2 is YFSETQ. The V gene lost 7 bases and the J gene lost 0 bases, with 13 bases spanning the gap. The CDR3 contains 15 residues. The CDR3 protein is CASLQRTANTGELFF. The CDR3 DNA sequence: TGCGCCAGCCTCCAACGGACAGCGAACACCGGGGAGCTGTTTTTT.

Note on this clonotype: Compared with germline, one end of the junction differs, possibly owing to a read error. The V and J genes are TRBV15 and TRBJ2-6, with TRBD1 identical over 7 bases. Germline V CDR1 and CDR2: LNHNV, YYDKDF (reference sequence). There are 14 residues in the CDR3. CDR3 sequence reads: CATGRDSGANVLTF. The CDR3 DNA reads TGTGCCACCGGCAGGGACAGCGGGGCCAACGTCCTGACTTTC.

The sample holds many counts of this clonotype. The chain couples TRBV15 to TRBJ1-4; D ambiguous. The V and J ends lost 4 bases and 7 bases respectively, with 10 bases between them. Germline V lookup: CDR1 LNHNV, CDR2 YYDKDF (reference sequence). CDR3 length equals 13 residues. The CDR3 loop is CATSIPHGEKLFF. DNA for the CDR3: TGTGCCACCAGCATCCCCCACGGTGAAAAACTGTTTTTT.

This clonotype appeared many times. The V gene is TRBV19, the J gene TRBJ1-5, with D perhaps TRBD1 (5 bases). The V end was cut by 6 bases, the J end by 7 bases, with 10 bases between. This CDR3 region has 12 residues. Looked up from germline, CDR1 is LNHDA and CDR2 is SQIVND (reference sequence). This CDR3 is CASSIGGQPQHF. DNA for the CDR3: TGTGCCAGTAGCATTGGGGGACAGCCCCAGCATTTT.

This clonotype has a count of ten or more. V usage is TRBV24-1 and J usage is TRBJ2-1; D gene unclear. This CDR3 has 14 amino acids. V gave up 1 base and J gave up 7 bases, with 10 bases separating them. CDR1 and CDR2 (germline): KGHDR, SFDVKD. The CDR3: CATSDFQTLNEQFF. DNA for the CDR3: TGTGCCACCAGTGATTTTCAGACTCTTAATGAGCAGTTCTTC.

V usage is TRBV5-6 and J usage is TRBJ1-1, with D unclear. CDR1 and CDR2 from the germline V gene are SGHDT and YYEEEE. The CDR3 is made up of 16 amino acids. V shed 4 bases and J shed 1 base, with 17 bases lying between them. The CDR3 DNA reads as TGTGCCAGCAGCGGAACCTATTCCAGCCAGAACACTGAAGCTTTCTTT. It codes for CASSGTYSSQNTEAFF.